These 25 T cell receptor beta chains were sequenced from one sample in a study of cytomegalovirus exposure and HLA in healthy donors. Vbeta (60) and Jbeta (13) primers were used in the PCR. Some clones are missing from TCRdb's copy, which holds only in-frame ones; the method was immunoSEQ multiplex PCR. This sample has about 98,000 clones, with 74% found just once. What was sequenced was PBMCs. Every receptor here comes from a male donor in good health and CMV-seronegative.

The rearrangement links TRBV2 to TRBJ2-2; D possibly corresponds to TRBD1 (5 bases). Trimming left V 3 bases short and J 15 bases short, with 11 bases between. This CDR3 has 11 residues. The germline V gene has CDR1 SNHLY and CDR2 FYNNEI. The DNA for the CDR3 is TGTGCCAGCAGTGACTATTACAGGTTGTTTTTT. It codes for CASSDYYRLFF.

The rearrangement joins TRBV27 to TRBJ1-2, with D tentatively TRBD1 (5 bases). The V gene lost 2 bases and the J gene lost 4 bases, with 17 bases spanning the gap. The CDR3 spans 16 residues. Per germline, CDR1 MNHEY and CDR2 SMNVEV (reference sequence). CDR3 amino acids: CASSLQRGGDAYGYTF. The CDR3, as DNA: TGTGCCAGCAGTTTACAACGCGGGGGTGATGCCTATGGCTACACCTTC.

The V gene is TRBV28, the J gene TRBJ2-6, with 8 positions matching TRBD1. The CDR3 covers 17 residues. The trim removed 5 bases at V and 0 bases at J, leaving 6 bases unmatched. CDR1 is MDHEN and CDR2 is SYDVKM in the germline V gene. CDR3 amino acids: CASSVTGQASGANVLTF. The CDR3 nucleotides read TGTGCCAGCAGTGTGACGGGACAGGCCTCTGGGGCCAACGTCCTGACTTTC.

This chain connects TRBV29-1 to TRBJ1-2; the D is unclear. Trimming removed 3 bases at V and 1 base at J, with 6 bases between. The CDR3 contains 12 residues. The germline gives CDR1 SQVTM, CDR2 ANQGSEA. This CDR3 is CSVDGFNYGYTF. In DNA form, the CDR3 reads TGCAGCGTTGACGGGTTTAACTATGGCTACACCTTC.

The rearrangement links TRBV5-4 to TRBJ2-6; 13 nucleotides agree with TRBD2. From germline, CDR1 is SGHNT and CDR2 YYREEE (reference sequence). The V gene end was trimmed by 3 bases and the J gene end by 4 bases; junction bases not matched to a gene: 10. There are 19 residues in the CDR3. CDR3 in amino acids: CASSSGTSGTLRGANVLTF. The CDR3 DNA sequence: TGTGCCAGCAGCTCCGGGACTAGCGGGACCCTTCGGGGGGCCAACGTCCTGACTTTC.

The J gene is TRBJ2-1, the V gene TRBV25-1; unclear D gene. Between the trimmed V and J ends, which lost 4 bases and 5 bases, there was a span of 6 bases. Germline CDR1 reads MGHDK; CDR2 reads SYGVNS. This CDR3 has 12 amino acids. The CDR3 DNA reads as TGTGCCAGCAGTGGCCAGAACAATGAGCAGTTCTTC. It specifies CASSGQNNEQFF.

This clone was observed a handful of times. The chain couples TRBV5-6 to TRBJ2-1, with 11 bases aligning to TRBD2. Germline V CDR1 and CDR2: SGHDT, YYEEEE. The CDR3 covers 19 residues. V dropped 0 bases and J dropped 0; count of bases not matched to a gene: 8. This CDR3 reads CASSLAGRLAGSSYNEQFF. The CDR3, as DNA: TGTGCCAGCAGCTTGGCCGGGAGACTAGCGGGGAGCTCCTACAATGAGCAGTTCTTC.

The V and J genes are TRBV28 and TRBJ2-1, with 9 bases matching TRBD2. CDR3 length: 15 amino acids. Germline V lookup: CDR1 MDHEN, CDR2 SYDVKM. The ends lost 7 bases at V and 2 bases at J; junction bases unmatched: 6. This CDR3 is CASNRIAGAYNEQFF. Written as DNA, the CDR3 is TGTGCCAGCAATAGGATAGCGGGAGCCTACAATGAGCAGTTCTTC.

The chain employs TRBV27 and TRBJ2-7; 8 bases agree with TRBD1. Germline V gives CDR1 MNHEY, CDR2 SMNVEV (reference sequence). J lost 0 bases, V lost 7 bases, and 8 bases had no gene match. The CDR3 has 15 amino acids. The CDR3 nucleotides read TGTGCCAGCAAAAACTCAGGGGGCGGCTCCTACGAGCAGTACTTC. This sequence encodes CASKNSGGGSYEQYF.

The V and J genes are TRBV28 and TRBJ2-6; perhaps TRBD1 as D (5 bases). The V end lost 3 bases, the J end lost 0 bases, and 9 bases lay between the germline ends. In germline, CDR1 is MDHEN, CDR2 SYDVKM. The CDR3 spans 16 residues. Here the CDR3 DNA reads TGTGCCAGCAGTTTCACAGGTTACTCTGGGGCCAACGTCCTGACTTTC. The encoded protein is CASSFTGYSGANVLTF.

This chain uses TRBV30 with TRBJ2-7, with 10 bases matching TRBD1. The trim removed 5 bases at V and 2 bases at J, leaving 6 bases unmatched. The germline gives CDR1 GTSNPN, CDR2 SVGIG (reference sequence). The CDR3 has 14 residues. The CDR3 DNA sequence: TGTGCCTGGTCCTCCGGGACAGGGGCCTACGAGCAGTACTTC. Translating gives CAWSSGTGAYEQYF. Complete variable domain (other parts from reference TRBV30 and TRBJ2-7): SQTIHQWPATLVQPVGSPLSLECTVEGTSNPNLYWYRQAAGRGLQLLFYSVGIGQISSEVPQNLSASRPQDRQFILSSKKLLLSDSGFYLCAWSSGTGAYEQYFGPGTRLTVT.

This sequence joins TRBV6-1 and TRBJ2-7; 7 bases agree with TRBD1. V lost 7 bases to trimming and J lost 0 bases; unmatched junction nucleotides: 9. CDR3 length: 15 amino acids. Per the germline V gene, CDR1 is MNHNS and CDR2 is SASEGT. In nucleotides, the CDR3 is TGTGCCAGCACCCCCGGGACAGTGAGCTCCTACGAGCAGTACTTC. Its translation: CASTPGTVSSYEQYF.

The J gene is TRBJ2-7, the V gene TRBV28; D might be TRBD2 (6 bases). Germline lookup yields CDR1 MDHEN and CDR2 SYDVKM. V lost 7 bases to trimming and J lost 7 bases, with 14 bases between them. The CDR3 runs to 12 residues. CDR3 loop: CASTFRAGEQYF. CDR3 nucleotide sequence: TGTGCCAGCACCTTTAGGGCGGGGGAGCAGTACTTC.

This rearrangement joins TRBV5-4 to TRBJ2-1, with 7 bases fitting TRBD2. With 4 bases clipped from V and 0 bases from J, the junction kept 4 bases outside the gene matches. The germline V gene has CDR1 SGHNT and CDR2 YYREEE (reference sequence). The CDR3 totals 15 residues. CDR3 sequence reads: CASSKAGTSYNEQFF. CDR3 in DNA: TGTGCCAGCAGCAAAGCGGGGACCTCCTACAATGAGCAGTTCTTC.

CDR3 DNA: TGTGCCAGCAGCCCTCCGGGGGAGGCTGGCTACACCTTC. Amino acid sequence: CASSPPGEAGYTF. The chain uses TRBV5-6 and TRBJ1-2, with a possible D match to TRBD1 (5 bases). CDR1 is SGHDT and CDR2 is YYEEEE in the germline V gene. The V and J ends lost 4 bases and 7 bases respectively, with 14 bases between them. The CDR3 consists of 13 residues.

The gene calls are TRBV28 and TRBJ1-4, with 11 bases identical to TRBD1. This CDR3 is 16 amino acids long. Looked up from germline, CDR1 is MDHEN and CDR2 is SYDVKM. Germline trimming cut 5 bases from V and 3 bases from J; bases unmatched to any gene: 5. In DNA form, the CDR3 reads TGTGCCAGCAGTCCCGGGACAGGGGGGGCTAATGAAAAACTGTTTTTT. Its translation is CASSPGTGGANEKLFF.

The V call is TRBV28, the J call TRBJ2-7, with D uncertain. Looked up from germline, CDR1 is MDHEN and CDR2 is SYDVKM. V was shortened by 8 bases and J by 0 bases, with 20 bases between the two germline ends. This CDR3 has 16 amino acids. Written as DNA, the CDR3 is TGTGCCAGCCAAGATACGTCAATCACCTACTCCTACGAGCAGTACTTC. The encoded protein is CASQDTSITYSYEQYF.

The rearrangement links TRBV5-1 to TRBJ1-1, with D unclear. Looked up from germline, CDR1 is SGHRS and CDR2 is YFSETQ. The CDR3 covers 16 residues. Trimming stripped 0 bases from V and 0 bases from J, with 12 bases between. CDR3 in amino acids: CASSLVSGPMNTEAFF. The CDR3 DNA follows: TGCGCCAGCAGCTTGGTGTCAGGCCCCATGAACACTGAAGCTTTCTTT.

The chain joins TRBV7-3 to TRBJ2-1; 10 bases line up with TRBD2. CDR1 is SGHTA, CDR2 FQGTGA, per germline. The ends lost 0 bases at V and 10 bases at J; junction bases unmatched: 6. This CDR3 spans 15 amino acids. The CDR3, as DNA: TGTGCCAGCAGCTTAACGAGCGGGAGGGCACGGGAGCAGTTCTTC. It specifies CASSLTSGRAREQFF.

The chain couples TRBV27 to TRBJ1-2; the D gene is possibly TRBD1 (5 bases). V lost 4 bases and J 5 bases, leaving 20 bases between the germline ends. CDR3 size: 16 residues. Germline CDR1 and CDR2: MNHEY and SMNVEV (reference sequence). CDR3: CASSSGRGEAMYGYTF. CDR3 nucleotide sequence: TGTGCCAGCAGTTCGGGTAGAGGGGAGGCCATGTATGGCTACACCTTC.

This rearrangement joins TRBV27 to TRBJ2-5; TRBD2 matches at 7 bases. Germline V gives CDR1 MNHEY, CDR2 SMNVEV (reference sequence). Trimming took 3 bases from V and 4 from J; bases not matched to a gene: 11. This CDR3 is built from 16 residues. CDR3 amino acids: CASSLASGEAVETQYF. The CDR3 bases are TGTGCCAGCAGTTTGGCTAGCGGAGAAGCTGTAGAGACCCAGTACTTC.

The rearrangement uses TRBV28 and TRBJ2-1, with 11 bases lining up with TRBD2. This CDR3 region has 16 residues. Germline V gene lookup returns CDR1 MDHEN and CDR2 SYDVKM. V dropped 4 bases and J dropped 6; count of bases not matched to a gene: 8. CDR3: CASSSKTSGISNEQFF. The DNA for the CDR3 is TGTGCCAGCAGTTCAAAGACTAGCGGGATTAGCAATGAGCAGTTCTTC.

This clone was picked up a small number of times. In nucleotides, the CDR3 is TGTGCCAGCAGCCCAGGACTAGCGGGAGTTCACAATGAGCAGTTCTTC. It specifies CASSPGLAGVHNEQFF. The J gene is TRBJ2-1, the V gene TRBV7-7; 13 nucleotides match TRBD2. Trimming cost V 5 bases and J 5 bases; bases outside gene matches: 6. The germline CDR1 and CDR2 sequences are SSHAT and FNYEAQ (reference sequence). This CDR3 has 16 amino acids.

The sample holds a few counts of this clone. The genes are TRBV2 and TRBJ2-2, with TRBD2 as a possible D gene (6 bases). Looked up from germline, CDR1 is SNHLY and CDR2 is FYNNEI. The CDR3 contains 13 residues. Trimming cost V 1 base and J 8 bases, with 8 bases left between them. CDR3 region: CASSEGGVGELFF. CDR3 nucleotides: TGTGCCAGCAGTGAAGGGGGGGTAGGGGAGCTGTTTTTT.

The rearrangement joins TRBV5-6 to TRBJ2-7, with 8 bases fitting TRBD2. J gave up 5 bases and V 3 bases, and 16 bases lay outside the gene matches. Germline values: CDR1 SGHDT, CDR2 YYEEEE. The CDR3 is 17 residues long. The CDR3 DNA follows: TGTGCCAGCAGCTCTTTAGGCTTTACCGGGAGGGGAGACGAGCAGTACTTC. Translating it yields CASSSLGFTGRGDEQYF.